This T cell receptor (beta chain) derives from a study of cytomegalovirus exposure and HLA in healthy donors. The wider study: Researchers previously reported finding about 110 million unique TCR beta sequences from approximately 190 million T cells.

Findings and caveats of the study: A link between a missense DCLRE1C variant and TCR beta V- and J-gene trimming emerged from a later analysis. Researchers counted around 160 TCR beta chains as cytomegalovirus-associated.

The CDR3 totals 18 residues. The germline V gene encodes CDR1 SGHRS and CDR2 YFSETQ. Losses at the gene ends were 4 bases for V and 4 bases for J; bases not matched to a gene: 9. The PCR contained 60 Vbeta and 13 Jbeta primers. Measured with immunoSEQ multiplex PCR; TCRdb has only the in-frame clones, and not every one. The table shows about 80,000 clones, with approximately 66% occurring only once. Regarding this clone: Its specificity is not known.

This clonotype originated in a male donor in good health and CMV-seropositive. The rearrangement uses TRBV5-1 and TRBJ2-6; 12 bases are a match to TRBD1. Sequencing used PBMCs. The DNA for the CDR3 is TGCGCCAGCAGCCCCCTGGGACAGGGGGCGGGAGGGGCCAACGTCCTGACTTTC. Its translation: CASSPLGQGAGGANVLTF.